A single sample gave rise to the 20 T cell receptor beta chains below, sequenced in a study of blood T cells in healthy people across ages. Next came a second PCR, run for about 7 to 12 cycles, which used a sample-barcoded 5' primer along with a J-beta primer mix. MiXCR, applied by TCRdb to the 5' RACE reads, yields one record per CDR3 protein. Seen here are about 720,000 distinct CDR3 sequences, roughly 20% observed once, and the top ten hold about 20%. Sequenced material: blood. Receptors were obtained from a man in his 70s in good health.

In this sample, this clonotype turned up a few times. In DNA, the CDR3 is TGCAGCGTTGAAGATAATCAGCTGGGGGGCTACACCTTC. Translated, it gives CSVEDNQLGGYTF. This rearrangement joins TRBV29-1 to TRBJ1-2; D unclear. The V gene's germline CDR1 is SQVTM and CDR2 ANQGSEA. V was cut by 0 bases and J by 8 bases, with 13 bases left in between. CDR3 length: 13 residues.

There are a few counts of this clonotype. The CDR3 sequence: CASSNLGAAGQPQHF. The CDR3 DNA reads TGTGCCAGCTCCAATCTGGGGGCAGCGGGTCAGCCCCAGCATTTT. This chain uses TRBV7-8 with TRBJ1-5; the D gene is possibly TRBD1 (6 bases). Germline V lookup: CDR1 SGHVS, CDR2 FQNEAQ. This CDR3 spans 15 amino acids. Trimming removed 8 bases from V and 6 bases from J, with 20 bases in between.

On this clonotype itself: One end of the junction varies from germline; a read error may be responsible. CDR3 protein: CTSSQDRAMNYGYTF. The CDR3 nucleotides are TGTACCAGCAGCCAAGATAGGGCCATGAACTATGGCTACACCTTC. The chain links TRBV14 to TRBJ1-2; no reliable D call. The CDR3 is made up of 15 amino acids. In germline, CDR1 is SGHDN, CDR2 FVKESK.

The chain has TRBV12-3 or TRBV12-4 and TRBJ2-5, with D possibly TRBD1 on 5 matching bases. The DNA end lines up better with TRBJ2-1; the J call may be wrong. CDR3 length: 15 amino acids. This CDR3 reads CASRQGWESGMEQFF. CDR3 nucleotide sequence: TGTGCCAGCAGGCAGGGATGGGAATCTGGTATGGAGCAGTTCTTC.

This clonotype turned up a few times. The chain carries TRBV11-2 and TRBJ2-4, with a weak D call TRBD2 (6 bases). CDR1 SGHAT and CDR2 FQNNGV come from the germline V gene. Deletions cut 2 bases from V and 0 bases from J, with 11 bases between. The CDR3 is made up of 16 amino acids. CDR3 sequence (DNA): TGTGCCAGCAGCTTATGGGGGGAGAAAGCCAAAAACATTCAGTACTTC. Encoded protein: CASSLWGEKAKNIQYF.

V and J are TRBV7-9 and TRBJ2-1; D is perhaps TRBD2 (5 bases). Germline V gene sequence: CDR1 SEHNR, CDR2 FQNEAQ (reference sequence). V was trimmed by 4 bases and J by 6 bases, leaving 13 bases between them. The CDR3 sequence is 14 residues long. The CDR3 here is CASSSYGVVNEQFF. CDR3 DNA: TGTGCCAGCAGCTCTTACGGGGTTGTCAATGAGCAGTTCTTC.

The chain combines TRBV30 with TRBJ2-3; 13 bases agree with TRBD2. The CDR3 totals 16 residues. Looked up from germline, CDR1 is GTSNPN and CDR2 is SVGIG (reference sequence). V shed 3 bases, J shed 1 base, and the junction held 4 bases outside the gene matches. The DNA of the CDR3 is TGTGCCTGGAGCGAGGGACTAGCGGGACGCACAGATACGCAGTATTTT. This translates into CAWSEGLAGRTDTQYF.

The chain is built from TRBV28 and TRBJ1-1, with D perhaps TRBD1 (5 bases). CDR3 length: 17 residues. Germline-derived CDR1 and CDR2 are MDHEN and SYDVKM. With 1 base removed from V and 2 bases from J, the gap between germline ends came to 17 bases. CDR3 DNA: TGTGCCAGCAGTTTATTAGGTGGGGCAGGTGATAACACTGAAGCTTTCTTT. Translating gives CASSLLGGAGDNTEAFF.

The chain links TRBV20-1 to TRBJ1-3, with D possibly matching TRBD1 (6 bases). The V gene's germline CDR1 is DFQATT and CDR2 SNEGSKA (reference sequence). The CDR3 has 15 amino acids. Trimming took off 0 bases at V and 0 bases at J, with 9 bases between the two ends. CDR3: CSARDGGRSGNTIYF. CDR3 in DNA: TGCAGTGCTAGAGACGGGGGCCGCTCTGGAAACACCATATATTTT.

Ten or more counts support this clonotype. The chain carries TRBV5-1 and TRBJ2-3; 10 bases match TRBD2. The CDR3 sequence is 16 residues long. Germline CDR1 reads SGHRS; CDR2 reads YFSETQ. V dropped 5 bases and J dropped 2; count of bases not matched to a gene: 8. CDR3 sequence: CASSSGTSEYTDTQYF. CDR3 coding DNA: TGCGCCAGCAGTTCGGGGACTAGCGAGTACACAGATACGCAGTATTTT.

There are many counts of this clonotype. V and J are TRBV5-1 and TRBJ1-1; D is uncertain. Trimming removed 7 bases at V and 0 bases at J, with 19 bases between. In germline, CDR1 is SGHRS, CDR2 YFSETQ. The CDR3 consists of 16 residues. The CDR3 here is CASWRASDNLNTEAFF. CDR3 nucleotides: TGCGCCAGCTGGAGAGCCTCCGACAACTTGAACACTGAAGCTTTCTTT.

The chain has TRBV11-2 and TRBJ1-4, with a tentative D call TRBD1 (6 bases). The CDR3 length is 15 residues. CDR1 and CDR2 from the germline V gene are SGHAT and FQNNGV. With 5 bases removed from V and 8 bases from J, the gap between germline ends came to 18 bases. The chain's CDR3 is CASSRNTLGGEKLFF. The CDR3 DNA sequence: TGTGCCAGCAGCCGTAACACCCTAGGGGGGGAAAAACTGTTTTTT. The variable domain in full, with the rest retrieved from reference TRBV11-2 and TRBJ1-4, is EAGVAQSPRYKIIEKRQSVAFWCNPISGHATLYWYQQILGQGPKLLIQFQNNGVVDDSQLPKDRFSAERLKGVDSTLKIQPAKLEDSAVYLCASSRNTLGGEKLFFGSGTQLSVL.

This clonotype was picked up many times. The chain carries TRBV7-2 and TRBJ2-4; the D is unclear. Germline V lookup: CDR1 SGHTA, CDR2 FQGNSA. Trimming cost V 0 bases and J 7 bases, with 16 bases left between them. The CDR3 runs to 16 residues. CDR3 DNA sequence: TGTGCCAGCAGCTTAGCGGCGGCAGTAAATACCAACATTCAGTACTTC. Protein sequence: CASSLAAAVNTNIQYF.

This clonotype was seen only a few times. The CDR3 protein is CSVGGGRTEAFF. In nucleotides, the CDR3 is TGCAGCGTGGGGGGGGGTCGGACTGAAGCTTTCTTT. The rearrangement uses TRBV29-1 and TRBJ1-1, with a possible D match to TRBD1 (5 bases). The germline V gene encodes CDR1 SQVTM and CDR2 ANQGSEA. V lost 6 bases to trimming and J lost 5 bases, with 13 bases between them. The CDR3 is 12 amino acids.

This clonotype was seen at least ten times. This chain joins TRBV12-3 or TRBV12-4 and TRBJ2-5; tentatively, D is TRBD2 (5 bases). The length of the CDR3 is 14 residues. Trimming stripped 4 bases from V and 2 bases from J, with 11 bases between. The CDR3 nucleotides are TGTGCCAGCAGTTATGACGGGGTTCAAGAGACCCAGTACTTC. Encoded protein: CASSYDGVQETQYF.

The DNA for the CDR3 is TGTGCCAGCAGTCCTCCGGAGGGTTTCTCCTACGAGCAGTACTTC. Translating gives CASSPPEGFSYEQYF. The chain employs TRBV6-6 and TRBJ2-7; D perhaps matches TRBD2 (6 bases). Germline V CDR1 and CDR2: MNHNY, SVGAGI (reference sequence). The V and J ends lost 5 bases and 0 bases respectively, with 14 bases between them. This CDR3 is built from 15 residues.

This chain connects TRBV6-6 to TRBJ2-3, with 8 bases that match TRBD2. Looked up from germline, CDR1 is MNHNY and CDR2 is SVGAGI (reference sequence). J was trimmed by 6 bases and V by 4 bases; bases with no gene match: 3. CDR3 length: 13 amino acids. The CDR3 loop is CASSSGGADTQYF. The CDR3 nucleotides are TGTGCCAGCAGTTCGGGAGGGGCGGATACGCAGTATTTT.

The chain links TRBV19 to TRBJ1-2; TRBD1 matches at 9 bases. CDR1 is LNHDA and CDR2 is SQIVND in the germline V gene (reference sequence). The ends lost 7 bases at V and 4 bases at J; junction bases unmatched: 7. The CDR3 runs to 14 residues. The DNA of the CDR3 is TGTGCCAGTATGGGGACAGGGAGTTTCTATGGCTACACCTTC. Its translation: CASMGTGSFYGYTF. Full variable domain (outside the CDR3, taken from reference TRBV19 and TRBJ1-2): DGGITQSPKYLFRKEGQNVTLSCEQNLNHDAMYWYRQDPGQGLRLIYYSQIVNDFQKGDIAEGYSVSREKKESFPLTVTSAQKNPTAFYLCASMGTGSFYGYTFGSGTRLTVV.

CDR3 nucleotides: TGTGCCAGCAGTTTCGGACCGAACAAGAAGTACAATGAGCAGTTCTTC. Translating it yields CASSFGPNKKYNEQFF. This chain uses TRBV12-3 or TRBV12-4 with TRBJ2-1; no firm D call. The CDR3 has 16 amino acids. Between the trimmed V and J ends, which lost 3 bases and 4 bases, there was a span of 16 bases.

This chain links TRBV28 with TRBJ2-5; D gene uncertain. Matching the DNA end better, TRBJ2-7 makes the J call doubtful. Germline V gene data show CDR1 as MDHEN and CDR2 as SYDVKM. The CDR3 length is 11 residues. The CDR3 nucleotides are TGTGCCACGGGCGGCAACTACGAGCAGTACTTC. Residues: CATGGNYEQYF.